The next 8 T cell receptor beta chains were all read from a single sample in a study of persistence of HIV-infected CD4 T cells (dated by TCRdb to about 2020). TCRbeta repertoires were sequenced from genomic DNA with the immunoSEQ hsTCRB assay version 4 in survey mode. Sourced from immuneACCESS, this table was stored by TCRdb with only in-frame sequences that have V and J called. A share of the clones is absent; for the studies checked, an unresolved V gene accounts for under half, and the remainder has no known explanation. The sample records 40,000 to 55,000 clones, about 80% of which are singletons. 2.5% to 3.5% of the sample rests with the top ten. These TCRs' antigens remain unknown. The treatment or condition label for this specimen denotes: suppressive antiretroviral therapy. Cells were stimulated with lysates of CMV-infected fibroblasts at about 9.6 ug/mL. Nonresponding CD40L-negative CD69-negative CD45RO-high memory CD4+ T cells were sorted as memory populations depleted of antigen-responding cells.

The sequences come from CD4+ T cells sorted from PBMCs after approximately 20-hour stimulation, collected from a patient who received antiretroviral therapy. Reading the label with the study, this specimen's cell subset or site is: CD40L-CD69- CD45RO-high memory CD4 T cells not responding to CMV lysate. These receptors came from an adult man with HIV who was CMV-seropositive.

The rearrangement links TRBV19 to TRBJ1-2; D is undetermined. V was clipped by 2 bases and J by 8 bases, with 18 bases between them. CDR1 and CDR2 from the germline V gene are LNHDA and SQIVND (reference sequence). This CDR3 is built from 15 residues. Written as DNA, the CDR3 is TGTGCCAGTAGTATACTCCCGGACGGGAATCGGGGCTACACCTTC. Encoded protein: CASSILPDGNRGYTF.

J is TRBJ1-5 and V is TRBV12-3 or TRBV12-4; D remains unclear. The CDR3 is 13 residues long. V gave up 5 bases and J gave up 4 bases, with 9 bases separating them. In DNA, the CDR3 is TGTGCCAGCAGTGCAACCCAGAATCAGCCCCAGCATTTT. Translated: CASSATQNQPQHF.

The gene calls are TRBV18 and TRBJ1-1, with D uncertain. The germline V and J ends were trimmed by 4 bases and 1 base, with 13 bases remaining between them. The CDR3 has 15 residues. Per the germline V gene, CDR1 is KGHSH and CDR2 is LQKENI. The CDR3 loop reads CASSRDAGGNTEAFF. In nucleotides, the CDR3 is TGTGCCAGCTCACGTGACGCAGGTGGGAACACTGAAGCTTTCTTT.

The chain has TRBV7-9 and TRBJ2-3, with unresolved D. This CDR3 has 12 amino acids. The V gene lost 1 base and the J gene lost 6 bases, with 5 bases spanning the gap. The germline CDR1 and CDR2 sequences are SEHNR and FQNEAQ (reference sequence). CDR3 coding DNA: TGTGCCAGCAGCTTAGAACAGGATACGCAGTATTTT. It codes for CASSLEQDTQYF.

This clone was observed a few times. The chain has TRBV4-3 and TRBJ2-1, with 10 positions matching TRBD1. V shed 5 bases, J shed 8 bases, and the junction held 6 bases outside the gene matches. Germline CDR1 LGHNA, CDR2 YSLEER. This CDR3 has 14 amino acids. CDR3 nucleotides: TGCGCCAGCAGCTTGCGGACAGGGGGGGATGAGCAGTTCTTC. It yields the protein CASSLRTGGDEQFF.

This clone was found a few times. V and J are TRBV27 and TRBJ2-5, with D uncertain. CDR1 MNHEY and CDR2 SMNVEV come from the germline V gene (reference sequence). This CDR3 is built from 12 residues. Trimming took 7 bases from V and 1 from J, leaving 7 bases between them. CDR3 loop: CASTDFQETQYF. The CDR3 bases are TGTGCCAGCACAGATTTCCAAGAGACCCAGTACTTC.

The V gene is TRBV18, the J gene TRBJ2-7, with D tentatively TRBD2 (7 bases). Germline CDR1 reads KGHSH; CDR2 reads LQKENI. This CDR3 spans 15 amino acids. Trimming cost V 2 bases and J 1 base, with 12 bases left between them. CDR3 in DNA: TGTGCCAGCTCACCAGGGAGGGGGGGATCCTACGAGCAGTACTTC. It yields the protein CASSPGRGGSYEQYF.

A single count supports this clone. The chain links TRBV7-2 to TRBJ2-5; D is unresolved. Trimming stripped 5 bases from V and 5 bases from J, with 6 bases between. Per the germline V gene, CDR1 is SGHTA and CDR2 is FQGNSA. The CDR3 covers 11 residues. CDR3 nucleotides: TGTGCCAGCAGCCCCTCCGAGACCCAGTACTTC. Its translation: CASSPSETQYF.